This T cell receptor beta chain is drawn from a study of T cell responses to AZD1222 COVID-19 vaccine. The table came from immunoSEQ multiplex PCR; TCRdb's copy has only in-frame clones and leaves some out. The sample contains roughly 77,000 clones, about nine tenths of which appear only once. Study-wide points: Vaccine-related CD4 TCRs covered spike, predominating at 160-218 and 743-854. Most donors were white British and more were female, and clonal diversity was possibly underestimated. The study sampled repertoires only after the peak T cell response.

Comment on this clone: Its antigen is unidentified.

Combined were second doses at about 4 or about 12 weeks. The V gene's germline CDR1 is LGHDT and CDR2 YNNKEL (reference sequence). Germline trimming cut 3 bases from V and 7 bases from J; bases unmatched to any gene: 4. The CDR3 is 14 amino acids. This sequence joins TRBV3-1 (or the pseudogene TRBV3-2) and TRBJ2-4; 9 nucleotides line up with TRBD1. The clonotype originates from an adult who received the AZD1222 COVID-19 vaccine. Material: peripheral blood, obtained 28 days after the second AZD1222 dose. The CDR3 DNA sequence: TGTGCCAGCAGCCACGACGGACAGGGGAACATTCAGTACTTC. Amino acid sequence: CASSHDGQGNIQYF.